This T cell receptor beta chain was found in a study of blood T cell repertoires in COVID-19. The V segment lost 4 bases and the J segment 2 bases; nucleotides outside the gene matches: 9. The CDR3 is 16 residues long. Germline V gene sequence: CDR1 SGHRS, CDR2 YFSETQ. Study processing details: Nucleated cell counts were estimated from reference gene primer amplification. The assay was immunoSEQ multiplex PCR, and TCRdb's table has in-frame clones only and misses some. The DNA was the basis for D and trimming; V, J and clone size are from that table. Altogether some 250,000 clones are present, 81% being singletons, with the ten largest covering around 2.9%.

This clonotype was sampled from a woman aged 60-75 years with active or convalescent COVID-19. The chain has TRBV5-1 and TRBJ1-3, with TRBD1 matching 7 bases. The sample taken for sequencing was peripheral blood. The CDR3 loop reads CASSRSGQGAGNTIYF. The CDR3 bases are TGCGCCAGCAGCAGAAGCGGGCAGGGGGCTGGAAACACCATATATTTT.